A single sample gave rise to the 24 T cell receptor beta chains below, sequenced in a study of TIL therapy for anti-PD-1-resistant metastatic lung cancer. The time point denotes: pre-treatment sample, taken before nivolumab and TIL therapy. The tumor samples were excised metastases, mostly pleural nodules or supraclavicular lymph nodes. The libraries were made with immunoSEQ v3. This table comes from immunoSEQ multiplex PCR, and its TCRdb copy is limited to in-frame clones, with some not included. The sample gives approximately 92,000 clones, roughly 65% of which show up once; approximately 11% is in the top ten. The sequences come from tumor tissue, collected at baseline. These receptors all stem from a person aged 25 to 85 with non-small cell lung cancer.

This chain links TRBV11-2 with TRBJ2-7, with TRBD2 identical over 14 bases. The J segment lost 4 bases and the V segment lost 2 bases, leaving 7 bases of the junction unmatched. The CDR3 loop spans 17 amino acids. Germline CDR1 is SGHAT and CDR2 is FQNNGV. CDR3 region: CASSLTGTSGSRYEQYF. CDR3 DNA sequence: TGTGCCAGCAGCTTAACCGGGACTAGCGGGAGTAGGTACGAGCAGTACTTC.

In nucleotides, the CDR3 is TGTGCCAGCAGCCAAGACGAGGGACTTGGCACAGATACGCAGTATTTT. Protein sequence: CASSQDEGLGTDTQYF. The chain recombines TRBV14 with TRBJ2-3, with a tentative D call TRBD2 (6 bases). V was trimmed by 0 bases and J by 1 base, leaving 11 bases between them. Per the germline V gene, CDR1 is SGHDN and CDR2 is FVKESK. This CDR3 spans 16 amino acids.

J is TRBJ2-2 and V is TRBV20-1; 8 bases fit TRBD2. The germline CDR1 and CDR2 sequences are DFQATT and SNEGSKA (reference sequence). The V gene end was trimmed by 3 bases and the J gene end by 6 bases; junction bases not matched to a gene: 12. This CDR3 is built from 16 residues. CDR3 coding DNA: TGCAGTGCTAGTCCTCGCCCGGGAGGGCCAGCCGGGGAGCTGTTTTTT. This translates into CSASPRPGGPAGELFF.

This clone was counted many times. The rearrangement links TRBV7-6 to TRBJ2-7; possible D gene TRBD1, 6 bases. With 5 bases removed from V and 7 bases from J, the gap between germline ends came to 24 bases. Germline V gene lookup returns CDR1 SGHVS and CDR2 FNYEAQ. The CDR3 has 16 amino acids. This CDR3 reads CASSPQPGQRGGEQYF. The CDR3 bases are TGTGCCAGCAGCCCCCAACCGGGACAAAGGGGCGGAGAGCAGTACTTC.

V usage is TRBV10-3 and J usage is TRBJ1-2; a weak D match, TRBD1 (5 bases). With 8 bases removed from V and 4 bases from J, the gap between germline ends came to 20 bases. Germline loops: CDR1 ENHRY, CDR2 SYGVKD. This CDR3 is 15 amino acids long. The CDR3 spells CAIGMEAGRGYGYTF. The CDR3 DNA sequence: TGTGCCATCGGGATGGAGGCAGGGCGAGGCTATGGCTACACCTTC.

The rearrangement links TRBV7-3 to TRBJ1-6; D not resolved. The germline V and J ends were trimmed by 3 bases and 7 bases, with 7 bases remaining between them. CDR1 is SGHTA and CDR2 is FQGTGA in the germline V gene. The CDR3 runs to 13 residues. The CDR3 spells CASSFSQNSPLHF. CDR3 nucleotide sequence: TGTGCCAGCAGCTTTTCCCAGAATTCACCCCTCCACTTT.

This chain connects TRBV29-1 to TRBJ1-3; D gene ambiguous. V dropped 7 bases and J dropped 0 bases, with 16 bases sitting between them. The CDR3 is 15 amino acids. Germline V lookup: CDR1 SQVTM, CDR2 ANQGSEA. The CDR3 DNA is TGCAGCGCCCACACACAGCGAAGCTCTGGAAACACCATATATTTT. Translation: CSAHTQRSSGNTIYF.

The rearrangement uses TRBV7-9 and TRBJ2-1, with D possibly being TRBD1 (6 bases). The CDR3 extends over 15 amino acids. V was pared by 7 bases and J by 8 bases, with 21 bases between. Germline values: CDR1 SEHNR, CDR2 FQNEAQ (reference sequence). Here the CDR3 DNA reads TGTGCCAGCACCCAGTGGGGGCCGCAGCCCCATGAGCAGTTCTTC. Residues: CASTQWGPQPHEQFF. Combining the CDR3 with reference TRBV7-9 and TRBJ2-1 gives the whole variable domain DTGVSQNPRHKITKRGQNVTFRCDPISEHNRLYWYRQTLGQGPEFLTYFQNEAQLEKSRLLSDRFSAERPKGSFSTLEIQRTEQGDSAMYLCASTQWGPQPHEQFFGPGTRLTVL.

The chain uses TRBV7-3 and TRBJ2-1; D is perhaps TRBD2 (6 bases). The germline V and J ends were trimmed by 2 bases and 8 bases, with 7 bases remaining between them. CDR3 size: 12 residues. Per the germline V gene, CDR1 is SGHTA and CDR2 is FQGTGA. The CDR3 sequence is CASSLWGDEQFF. The CDR3 coding sequence is TGTGCCAGCAGCTTATGGGGGGATGAGCAGTTCTTC.

The chain is built from TRBV27 and TRBJ2-1; D is undetermined. V was pared by 6 bases and J by 16 bases, with 22 bases between. The CDR3 runs to 13 residues. The germline CDR1 and CDR2 sequences are MNHEY and SMNVEV (reference sequence). CDR3 nucleotide sequence: TGTGCCAGCAGCCGAAGCCCAACTCAAAAAGCCTTCTTC. This translates into CASSRSPTQKAFF.

This clone turned up a few times. V usage is TRBV28 and J usage is TRBJ2-7; D is perhaps TRBD2 (6 bases). There are 16 residues in the CDR3. V was trimmed by 5 bases and J by 6 bases, leaving 23 bases between them. The germline CDR1 and CDR2 sequences are MDHEN and SYDVKM. The DNA of the CDR3 is TGTGCCAGCAGTCCACTAAGGACCCTCGGGGGAGGCGAGCAGTACTTC. This translates into CASSPLRTLGGGEQYF.

This rearrangement joins TRBV29-1 to TRBJ1-4; D gene ambiguous. Germline loops: CDR1 SQVTM, CDR2 ANQGSEA. The germline V and J ends were trimmed by 7 bases and 5 bases, with 11 bases remaining between them. The CDR3 length is 12 residues. The DNA for the CDR3 is TGCAGCGCCCGGACCCCAAATGAAAAACTGTTTTTT. The encoded protein is CSARTPNEKLFF.

This clone has a handful of counts. This sequence joins TRBV30 and TRBJ2-2; the D is unclear. V lost 0 bases and J 1 base, leaving 3 bases between the germline ends. The CDR3 length is 13 residues. In germline, CDR1 is GTSNPN, CDR2 SVGIG (reference sequence). The CDR3 here is CAWSVENTGELFF. The CDR3 DNA sequence: TGTGCCTGGAGTGTAGAGAACACCGGGGAGCTGTTTTTT.

This clone was seen repeatedly, ten times or more. The chain has TRBV5-1 and TRBJ1-6; D is unclear. V lost 0 bases and J 7 bases, leaving 5 bases between the germline ends. This CDR3 is built from 13 residues. Germline V CDR1 and CDR2: SGHRS, YFSETQ. The CDR3 nucleotides are TGCGCCAGCAGCTTGGGTTCCAATTCACCCCTCCACTTT. It codes for CASSLGSNSPLHF. Full variable domain (outside the CDR3, taken from reference TRBV5-1 and TRBJ1-6): KAGVTQTPRYLIKTRGQQVTLSCSPISGHRSVSWYQQTPGQGLQFLFEYFSETQRNKGNFPGRFSGRQFSNSRSEMNVSTLELGDSALYLCASSLGSNSPLHFGNGTRLTVT.

This clone occurred once. The rearrangement links TRBV27 to TRBJ2-1; 8 nucleotides line up with TRBD1. V lost 4 bases and J lost 9; bases outside the gene matches: 2. Per germline, CDR1 MNHEY and CDR2 SMNVEV (reference sequence). CDR3 length: 12 amino acids. CDR3 coding DNA: TGTGCCAGCAGTTCCGACAGGGGTGAGCAGTTCTTC. Translating it yields CASSSDRGEQFF.

The rearrangement joins TRBV4-3 to TRBJ2-2; D is possibly TRBD2 (6 bases). The CDR3 is 17 residues long. CDR1 LGHNA and CDR2 YSLEER come from the germline V gene. V lost 2 bases, J lost 3 bases, and 16 bases lay in between. This CDR3 is CASSQISAGSYTGELFF. CDR3 bases: TGCGCCAGCAGCCAAATCTCGGCGGGGTCTTACACCGGGGAGCTGTTTTTT.

The V and J genes are TRBV7-2 and TRBJ1-5, with D possibly matching TRBD1 (6 bases). Germline CDR1 reads SGHTA; CDR2 reads FQGNSA. The CDR3 extends over 16 amino acids. Trimming removed 2 bases from V and 5 bases from J, with 16 bases in between. CDR3 sequence: CASSLFLGQGYQPQHF. Here the CDR3 DNA reads TGTGCCAGCAGCTTATTTCTAGGCCAGGGGTATCAGCCCCAGCATTTT.

The chain joins TRBV11-2 to TRBJ2-2, with D possibly being TRBD2 (5 bases). The V gene's germline CDR1 is SGHAT and CDR2 FQNNGV. V lost 3 bases, J lost 5 bases, and 19 bases lay in between. The CDR3 is 17 amino acids. CDR3 protein: CASSLDGTKRGTGELFF. The CDR3 DNA follows: TGTGCCAGCAGCTTGGACGGTACGAAAAGAGGGACCGGGGAGCTGTTTTTT.

This chain connects TRBV9 to TRBJ2-3; TRBD2 agrees at 7 bases. The V segment lost 2 bases and the J segment 0 bases; nucleotides outside the gene matches: 6. The CDR3 spans 16 residues. Germline CDR1 is SGDLS and CDR2 is YYNGEE. CDR3 region: CASSVGAGISTDTQYF. The CDR3 bases are TGTGCCAGCAGCGTGGGAGCGGGAATTAGCACAGATACGCAGTATTTT.

Only a few counts were recorded for this clone. The chain carries TRBV5-4 and TRBJ2-7, with D perhaps TRBD1 or TRBD2 (6 bases each). The V end was cut by 3 bases, the J end by 4 bases, with 11 bases between. Germline V gene lookup returns CDR1 SGHNT and CDR2 YYREEE (reference sequence). The CDR3 spans 13 residues. CDR3 amino acids: CASSSQGRYEQYF. The CDR3 nucleotides read TGTGCCAGCAGCTCGCAGGGGAGGTACGAGCAGTACTTC.

This sequence joins TRBV3-1 (or the pseudogene TRBV3-2) and TRBJ2-5; D is ambiguous. The CDR3 has 13 residues. V lost 1 base and J 1 base, leaving 4 bases between the germline ends. Germline loops: CDR1 LGHDT, CDR2 YNNKEL (reference sequence). Here the CDR3 DNA reads TGTGCCAGCAGCCAAGTCTTCCAAGAGACCCAGTACTTC. As protein: CASSQVFQETQYF.

The chain is built from TRBV19 and TRBJ2-7; D is uncertain. The CDR3 spans 14 residues. CDR1 LNHDA and CDR2 SQIVND come from the germline V gene (reference sequence). V lost 4 bases, J lost 3 bases, and 13 bases lay in between. CDR3 region: CASSSGSELYEQYF. DNA of the CDR3: TGTGCCAGTAGTAGCGGAAGTGAACTCTACGAGCAGTACTTC. The full variable domain, its missing parts supplied by reference TRBV19 and TRBJ2-7, is DGGITQSPKYLFRKEGQNVTLSCEQNLNHDAMYWYRQDPGQGLRLIYYSQIVNDFQKGDIAEGYSVSREKKESFPLTVTSAQKNPTAFYLCASSSGSELYEQYFGPGTRLTVT.

This clone has more than one count but fewer than ten. This CDR3 is CASSKIPLAGEQFF. CDR3 nucleotides: TGTGCCAGCAGCAAAATCCCCCTAGCGGGAGAGCAGTTCTTC. V is TRBV7-3 and J is TRBJ2-1, with 9 bases that match TRBD2. Trimming cost V 5 bases and J 10 bases; bases outside gene matches: 9. The CDR3 contains 14 residues. Per the germline V gene, CDR1 is SGHTA and CDR2 is FQGTGA. The variable domain in full, with the rest retrieved from reference TRBV7-3 and TRBJ2-1, is GAGVSQTPSNKVTEKGKYVELRCDPISGHTALYWYRQSLGQGPEFLIYFQGTGAADDSGLPNDRFFAVRPEGSVSTLKIQRTERGDSAVYLCASSKIPLAGEQFFGPGTRLTVL.

The rearrangement links TRBV6-5 to TRBJ2-5, with 8 positions matching TRBD2. The CDR3 is 15 amino acids. CDR1 and CDR2 from the germline V gene are MNHEY and SVGAGI. With V trimmed by 2 bases and J by 4 bases, 6 bases remained unmatched. The CDR3 spells CASSYGSGTLETQYF. DNA for the CDR3: TGTGCCAGCAGTTACGGTAGCGGGACCTTAGAGACCCAGTACTTC.